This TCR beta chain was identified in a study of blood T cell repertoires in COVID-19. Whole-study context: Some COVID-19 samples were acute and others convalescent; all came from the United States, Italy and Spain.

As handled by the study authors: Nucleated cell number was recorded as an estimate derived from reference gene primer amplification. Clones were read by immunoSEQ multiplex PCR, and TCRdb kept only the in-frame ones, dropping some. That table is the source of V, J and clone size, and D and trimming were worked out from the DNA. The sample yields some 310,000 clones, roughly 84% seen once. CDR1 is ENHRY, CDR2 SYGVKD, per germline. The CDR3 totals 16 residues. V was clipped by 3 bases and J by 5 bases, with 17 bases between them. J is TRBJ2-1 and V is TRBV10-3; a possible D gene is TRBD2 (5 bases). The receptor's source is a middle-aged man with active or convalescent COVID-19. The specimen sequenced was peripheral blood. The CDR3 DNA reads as TGTGCCATCAGTGATTTGACAAGGAGGTTGGACAATGAGCAGTTCTTC. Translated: CAISDLTRRLDNEQFF.